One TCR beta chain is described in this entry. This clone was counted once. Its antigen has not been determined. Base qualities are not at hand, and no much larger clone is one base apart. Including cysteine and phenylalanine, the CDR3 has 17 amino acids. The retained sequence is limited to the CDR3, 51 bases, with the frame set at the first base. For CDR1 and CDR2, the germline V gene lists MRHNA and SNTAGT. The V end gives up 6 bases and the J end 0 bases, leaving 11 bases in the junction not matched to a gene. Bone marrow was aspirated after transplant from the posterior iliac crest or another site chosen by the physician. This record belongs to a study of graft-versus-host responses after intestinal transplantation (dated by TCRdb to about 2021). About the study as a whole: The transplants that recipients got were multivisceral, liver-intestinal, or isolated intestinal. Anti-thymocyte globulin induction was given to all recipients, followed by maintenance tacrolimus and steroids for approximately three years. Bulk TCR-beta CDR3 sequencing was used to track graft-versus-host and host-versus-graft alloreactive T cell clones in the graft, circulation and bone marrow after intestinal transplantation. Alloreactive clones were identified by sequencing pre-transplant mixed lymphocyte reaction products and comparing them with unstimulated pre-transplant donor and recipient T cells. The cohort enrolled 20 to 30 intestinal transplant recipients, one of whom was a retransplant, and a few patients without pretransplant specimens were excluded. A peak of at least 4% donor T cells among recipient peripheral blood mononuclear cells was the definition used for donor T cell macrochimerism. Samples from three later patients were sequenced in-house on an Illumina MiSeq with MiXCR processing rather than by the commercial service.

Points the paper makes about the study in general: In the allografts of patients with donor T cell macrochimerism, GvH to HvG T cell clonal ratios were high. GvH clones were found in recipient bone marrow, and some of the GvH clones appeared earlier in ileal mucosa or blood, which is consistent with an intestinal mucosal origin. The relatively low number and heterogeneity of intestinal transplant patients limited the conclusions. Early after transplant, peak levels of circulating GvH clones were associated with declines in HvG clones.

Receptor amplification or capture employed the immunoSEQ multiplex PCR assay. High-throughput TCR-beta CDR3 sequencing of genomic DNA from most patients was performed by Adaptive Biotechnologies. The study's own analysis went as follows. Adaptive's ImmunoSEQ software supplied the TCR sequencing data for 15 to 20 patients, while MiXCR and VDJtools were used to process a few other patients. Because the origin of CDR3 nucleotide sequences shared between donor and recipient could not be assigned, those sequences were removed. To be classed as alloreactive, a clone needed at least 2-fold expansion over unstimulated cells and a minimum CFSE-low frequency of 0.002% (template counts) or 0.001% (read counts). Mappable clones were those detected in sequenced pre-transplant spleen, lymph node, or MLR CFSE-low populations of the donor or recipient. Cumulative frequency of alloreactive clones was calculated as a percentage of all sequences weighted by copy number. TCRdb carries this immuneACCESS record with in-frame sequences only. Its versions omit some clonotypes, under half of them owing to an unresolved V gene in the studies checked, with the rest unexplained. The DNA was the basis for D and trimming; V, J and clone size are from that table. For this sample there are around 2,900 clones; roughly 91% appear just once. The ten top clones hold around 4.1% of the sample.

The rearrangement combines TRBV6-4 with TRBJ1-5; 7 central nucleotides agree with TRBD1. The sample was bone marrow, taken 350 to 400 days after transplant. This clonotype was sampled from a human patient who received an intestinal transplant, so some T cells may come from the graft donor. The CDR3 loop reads CASRVHRGGGSNQPQHF. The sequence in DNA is TGTGCCAGCAGAGTACACAGGGGAGGGGGTAGCAATCAGCCCCAGCATTTT.